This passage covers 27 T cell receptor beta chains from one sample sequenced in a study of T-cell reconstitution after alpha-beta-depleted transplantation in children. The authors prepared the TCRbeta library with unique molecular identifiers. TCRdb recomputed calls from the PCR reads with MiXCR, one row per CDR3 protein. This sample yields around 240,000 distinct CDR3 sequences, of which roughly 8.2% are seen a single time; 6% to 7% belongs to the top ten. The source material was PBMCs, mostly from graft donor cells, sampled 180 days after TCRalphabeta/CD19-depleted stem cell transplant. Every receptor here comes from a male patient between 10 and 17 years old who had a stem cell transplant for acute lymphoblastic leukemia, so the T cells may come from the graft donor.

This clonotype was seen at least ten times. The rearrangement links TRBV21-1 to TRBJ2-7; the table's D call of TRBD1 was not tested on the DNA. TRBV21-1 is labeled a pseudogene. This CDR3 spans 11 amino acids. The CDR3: CASKGFDEQYF. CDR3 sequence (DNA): TGTGCCAGCAAGGGGTTCGACGAGCAGTACTTC.

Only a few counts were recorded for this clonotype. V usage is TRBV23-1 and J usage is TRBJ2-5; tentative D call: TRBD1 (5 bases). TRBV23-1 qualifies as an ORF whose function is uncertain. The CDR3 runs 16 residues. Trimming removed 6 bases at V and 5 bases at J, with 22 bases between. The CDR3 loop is CASSHPLFDRTETQYF. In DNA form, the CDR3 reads TGCGCCAGCAGCCACCCCCTTTTCGACAGAACTGAGACCCAGTACTTC.

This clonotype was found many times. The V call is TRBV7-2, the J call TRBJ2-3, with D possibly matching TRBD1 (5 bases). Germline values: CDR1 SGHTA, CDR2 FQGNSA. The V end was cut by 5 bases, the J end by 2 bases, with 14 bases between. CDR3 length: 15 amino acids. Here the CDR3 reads CASSKQAHPTDTQYF. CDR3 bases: TGTGCCAGCAGCAAACAGGCCCACCCCACAGATACGCAGTATTTT.

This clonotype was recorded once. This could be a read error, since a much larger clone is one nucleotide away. DNA of the CDR3: TGTGCCACCAGCAGAGTTTCTAGCGGGAGTTCTTACGACCAGTACTTC. Amino acid sequence: CATSRVSSGSSYDQYF. V and J are TRBV15 and TRBJ2-7, with 10 bases that match TRBD2. CDR1 is LNHNV and CDR2 is YYDKDF in the germline V gene (reference sequence). The CDR3 has 16 amino acids. Full variable domain (missing parts from reference TRBV15 and TRBJ2-7): DAMVIQNPRYQVTQFGKPVTLSCSQTLNHNVMYWYQQKSSQAPKLLFHYYDKDFNNEADTPDNFQSRRPNTSFCFLDIRSPGLGDTAMYLCATSRVSSGSSYDQYFGPGTRLTVT.

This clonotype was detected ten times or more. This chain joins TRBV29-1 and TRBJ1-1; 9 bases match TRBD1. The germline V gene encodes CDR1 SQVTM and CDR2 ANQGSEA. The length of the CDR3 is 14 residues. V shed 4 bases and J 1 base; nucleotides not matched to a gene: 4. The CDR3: CSVAGTGRNTEAFF. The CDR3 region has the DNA TGCAGCGTTGCCGGGACAGGGCGGAACACTGAAGCTTTCTTT.

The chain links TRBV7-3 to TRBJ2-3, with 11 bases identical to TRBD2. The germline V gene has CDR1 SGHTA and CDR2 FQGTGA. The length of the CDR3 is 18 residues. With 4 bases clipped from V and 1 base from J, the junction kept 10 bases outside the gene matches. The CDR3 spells CASSSTRLAGLRTDTQYF. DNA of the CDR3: TGTGCCAGCAGCTCGACGAGACTAGCGGGGCTACGCACAGATACGCAGTATTTT.

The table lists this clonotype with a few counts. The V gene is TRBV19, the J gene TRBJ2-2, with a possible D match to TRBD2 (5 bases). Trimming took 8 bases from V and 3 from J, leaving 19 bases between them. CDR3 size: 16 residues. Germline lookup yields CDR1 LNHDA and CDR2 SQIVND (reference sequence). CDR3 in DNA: TGTGCCAGTTCTCCACTCGCGCGGGTGGACACCGGGGAGCTGTTTTTT. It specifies CASSPLARVDTGELFF.

CDR3 amino acids: CSARDRTSRLADTQYF. The CDR3 DNA reads TGCAGTGCTAGAGATCGGACCTCCAGGCTGGCAGATACGCAGTATTTT. V gene TRBV20-1 combines with J gene TRBJ2-3; D gene unclear. This CDR3 region has 16 residues. Germline values: CDR1 DFQATT, CDR2 SNEGSKA (reference sequence). V gave up 0 bases and J gave up 4 bases, with 17 bases separating them.

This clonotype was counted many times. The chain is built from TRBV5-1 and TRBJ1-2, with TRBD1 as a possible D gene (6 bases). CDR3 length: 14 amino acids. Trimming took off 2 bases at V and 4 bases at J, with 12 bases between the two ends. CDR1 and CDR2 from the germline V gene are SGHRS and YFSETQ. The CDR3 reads CASSFSRGPYGYTF. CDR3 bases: TGCGCCAGCAGCTTCTCCAGGGGTCCCTATGGCTACACCTTC.

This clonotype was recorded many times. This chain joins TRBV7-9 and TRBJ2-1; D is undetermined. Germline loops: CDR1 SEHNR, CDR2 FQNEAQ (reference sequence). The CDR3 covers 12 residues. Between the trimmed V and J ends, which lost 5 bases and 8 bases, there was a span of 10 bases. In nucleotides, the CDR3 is TGTGCCAGCAGCCCCTCATCTCATGAGCAGTTCTTC. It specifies CASSPSSHEQFF. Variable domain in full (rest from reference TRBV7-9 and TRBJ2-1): DTGVSQNPRHKITKRGQNVTFRCDPISEHNRLYWYRQTLGQGPEFLTYFQNEAQLEKSRLLSDRFSAERPKGSFSTLEIQRTEQGDSAMYLCASSPSSHEQFFGPGTRLTVL.

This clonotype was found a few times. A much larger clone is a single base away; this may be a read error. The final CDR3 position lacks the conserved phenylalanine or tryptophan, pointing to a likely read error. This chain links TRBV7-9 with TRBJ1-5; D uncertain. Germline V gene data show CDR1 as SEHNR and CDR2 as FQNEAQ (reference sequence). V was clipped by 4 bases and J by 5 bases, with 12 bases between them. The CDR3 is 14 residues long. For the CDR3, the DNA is TGTGCCAGCAGCTCCTGGGGAAAGGATCAGCCCCAGCATTCT. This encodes CASSSWGKDQPQHS.

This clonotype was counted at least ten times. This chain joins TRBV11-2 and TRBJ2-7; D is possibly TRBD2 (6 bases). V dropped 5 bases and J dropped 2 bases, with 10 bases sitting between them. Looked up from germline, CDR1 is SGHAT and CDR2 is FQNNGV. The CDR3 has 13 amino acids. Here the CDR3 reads CASSRGLTYEQYF. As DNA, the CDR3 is TGTGCCAGCAGCCGTGGACTAACCTACGAGCAGTACTTC.

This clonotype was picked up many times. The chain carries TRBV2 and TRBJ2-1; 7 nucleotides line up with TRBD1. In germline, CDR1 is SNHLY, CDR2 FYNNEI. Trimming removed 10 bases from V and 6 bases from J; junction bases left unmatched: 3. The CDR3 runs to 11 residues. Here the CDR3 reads CAIDRANEQFF. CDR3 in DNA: TGTGCCATTGACAGGGCCAATGAGCAGTTCTTC.

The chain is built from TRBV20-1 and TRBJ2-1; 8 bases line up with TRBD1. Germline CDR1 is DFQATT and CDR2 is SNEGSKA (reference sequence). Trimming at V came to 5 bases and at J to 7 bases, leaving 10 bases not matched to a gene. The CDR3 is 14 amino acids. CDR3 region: CSASDRGSPNEQFF. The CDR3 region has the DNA TGCAGTGCTTCAGACAGGGGATCCCCTAATGAGCAGTTCTTC.

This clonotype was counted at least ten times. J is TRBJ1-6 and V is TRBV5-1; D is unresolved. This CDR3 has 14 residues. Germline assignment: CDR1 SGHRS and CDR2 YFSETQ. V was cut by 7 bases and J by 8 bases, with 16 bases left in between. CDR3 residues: CASHLAAKDSPLHF. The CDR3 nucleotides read TGCGCCAGCCACCTAGCGGCAAAAGATTCACCCCTCCACTTT.

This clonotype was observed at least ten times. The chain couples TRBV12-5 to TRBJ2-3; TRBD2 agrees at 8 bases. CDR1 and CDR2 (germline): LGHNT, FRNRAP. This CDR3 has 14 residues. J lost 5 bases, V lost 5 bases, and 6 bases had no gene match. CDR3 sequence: CASGGGLVGDTQYF. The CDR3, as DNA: TGTGCTAGTGGTGGGGGACTAGTTGGAGATACGCAGTATTTT.

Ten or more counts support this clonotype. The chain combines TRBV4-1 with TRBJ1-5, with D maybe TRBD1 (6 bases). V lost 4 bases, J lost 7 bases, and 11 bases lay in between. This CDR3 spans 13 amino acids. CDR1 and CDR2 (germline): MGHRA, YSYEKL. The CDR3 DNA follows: TGCGCCAGCAGCCCCCTACAGGGCCAGCCCCAGCATTTT. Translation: CASSPLQGQPQHF.

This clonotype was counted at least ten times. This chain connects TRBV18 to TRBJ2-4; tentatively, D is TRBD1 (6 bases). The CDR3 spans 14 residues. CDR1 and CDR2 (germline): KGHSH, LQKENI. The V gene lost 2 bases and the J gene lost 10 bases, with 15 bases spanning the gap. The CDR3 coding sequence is TGTGCCAGCTCACCATTGGGGGCGGAAGGAATTCAGTACTTC. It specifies CASSPLGAEGIQYF.

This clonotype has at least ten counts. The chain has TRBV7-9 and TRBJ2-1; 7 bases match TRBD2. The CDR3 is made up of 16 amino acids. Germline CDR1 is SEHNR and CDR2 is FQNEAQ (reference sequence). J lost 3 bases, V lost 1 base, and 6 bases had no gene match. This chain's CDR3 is CASSLGAGSFYNEQFF. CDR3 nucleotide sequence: TGTGCCAGCAGCTTAGGAGCGGGATCCTTCTACAATGAGCAGTTCTTC.

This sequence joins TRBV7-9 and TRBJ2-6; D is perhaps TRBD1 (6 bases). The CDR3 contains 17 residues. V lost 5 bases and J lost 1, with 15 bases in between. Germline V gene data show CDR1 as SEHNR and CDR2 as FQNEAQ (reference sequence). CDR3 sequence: CASSRKIQGSGANVLTF. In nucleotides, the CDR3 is TGTGCCAGCAGCAGAAAAATTCAGGGGTCTGGGGCCAACGTCCTGACTTTC.

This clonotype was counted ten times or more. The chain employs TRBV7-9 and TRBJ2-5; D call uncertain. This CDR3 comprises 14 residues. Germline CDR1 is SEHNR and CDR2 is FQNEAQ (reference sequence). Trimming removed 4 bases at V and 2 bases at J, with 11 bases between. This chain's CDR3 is CASSSRNSQETQYF. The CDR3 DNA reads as TGTGCCAGCAGCTCTAGGAACTCACAAGAGACCCAGTACTTC. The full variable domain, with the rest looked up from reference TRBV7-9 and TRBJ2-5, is DTGVSQNPRHKITKRGQNVTFRCDPISEHNRLYWYRQTLGQGPEFLTYFQNEAQLEKSRLLSDRFSAERPKGSFSTLEIQRTEQGDSAMYLCASSSRNSQETQYFGPGTRLLVL.

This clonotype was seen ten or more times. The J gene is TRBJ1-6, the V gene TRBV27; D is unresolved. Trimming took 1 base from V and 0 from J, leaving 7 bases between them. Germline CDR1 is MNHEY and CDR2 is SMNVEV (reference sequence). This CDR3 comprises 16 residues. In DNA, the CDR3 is TGTGCCAGCAGTTTATTGAGGAGCTCCTATAATTCACCCCTCCACTTT. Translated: CASSLLRSSYNSPLHF.

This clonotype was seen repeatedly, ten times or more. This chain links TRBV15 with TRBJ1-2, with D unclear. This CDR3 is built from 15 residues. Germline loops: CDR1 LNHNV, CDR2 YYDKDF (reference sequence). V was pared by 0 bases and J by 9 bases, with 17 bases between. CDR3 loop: CATSRDWATSRSYTF. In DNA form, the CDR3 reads TGTGCCACCAGCAGAGATTGGGCAACTTCTAGGAGCTACACCTTC.

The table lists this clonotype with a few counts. The chain's CDR3 is CASSLGRGGRTDTQYF. The CDR3 bases are TGTGCCAGCAGCTTAGGGCGGGGGGGCCGGACAGATACGCAGTATTTT. The chain combines TRBV7-6 with TRBJ2-3; 9 bases fit TRBD2. The CDR3 spans 16 residues. The germline CDR1 and CDR2 sequences are SGHVS and FNYEAQ. V lost 1 base to trimming and J lost 3 bases; unmatched junction nucleotides: 5.

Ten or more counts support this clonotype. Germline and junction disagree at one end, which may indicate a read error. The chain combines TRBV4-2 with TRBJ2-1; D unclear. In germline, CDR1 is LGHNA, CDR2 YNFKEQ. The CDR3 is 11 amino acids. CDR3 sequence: CASSLYYEQFF. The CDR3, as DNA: TGTGCCAGCAGCCTCTACTATGAGCAGTTCTTC.

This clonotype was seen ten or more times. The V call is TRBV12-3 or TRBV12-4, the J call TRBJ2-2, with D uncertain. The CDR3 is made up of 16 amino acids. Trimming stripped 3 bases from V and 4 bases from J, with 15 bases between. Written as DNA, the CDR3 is TGTGCCAGCAGTTTTTGGCAGGCCTCCCTCACCGGGGAGCTGTTTTTT. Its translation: CASSFWQASLTGELFF.

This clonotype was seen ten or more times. CDR3 sequence: CAIRPPGQGSTGELFF. The CDR3 DNA sequence: TGTGCCATCAGGCCCCCGGGACAGGGGAGCACCGGGGAGCTGTTTTTT. The chain links TRBV10-3 to TRBJ2-2, with 10 bases matching TRBD1. Losses at the gene ends were 6 bases for V and 4 bases for J; bases not matched to a gene: 8. The germline CDR1 and CDR2 sequences are ENHRY and SYGVKD. This CDR3 region has 16 residues.